This T cell receptor (beta chain) was captured in a study of T-cell memory formation after mild COVID-19. Each CDR3 protein gets one entry after TCRdb re-called the 5' RACE reads with MiXCR. Altogether 450,000 or so distinct CDR3 sequences are present, nearly 25% being singletons, with the ten largest covering approximately 13%. Germline lookup yields CDR1 MNHEY and CDR2 SVGAGI. J was trimmed by 2 bases and V by 6 bases; bases with no gene match: 5. This CDR3 is 15 amino acids long. The V and J genes are TRBV6-5 and TRBJ2-5; 11 nucleotides match TRBD1. Input material: PBMCs or a T cell subset sorted from them (not recorded which). This receptor was taken from an adult woman who had mild COVID-19 (a few samples of this study predate the infection). Cell type and time point are not known. The CDR3 loop is CASSGTGGFQETQYF. The DNA for the CDR3 is TGTGCCAGCAGCGGGACAGGGGGATTTCAAGAGACCCAGTACTTC.